A selection of T cell receptor beta chains follows, all from one sample in a study of shared clonotypes between healthy human individuals. The data were produced by immunoSEQ multiplex PCR, yet TCRdb's version contains in-frame clones alone and is incomplete. The data contain 500,000 to 650,000 clones, roughly four fifths of them singletons. Sequenced input: PBMCs. Receptors originate from a woman aged 40 to 50 in good health. Some clones in this sample may be carry-over from other donors' samples. CDR3s include the opening cysteine and the closing phenylalanine or tryptophan. D genes are given only for firm matches. Size is stated for part of the rows, as once, few or many counts, or as a class when the clone is expanded.

TRBJ2-2 TRBV9 - few CASSVGPRTTTGELFF TGTGCCAGCAGCGTAGGCCCTAGGACGACCACCGGGGAGCTGTTTTTT
TRBJ2-7 TRBV28 - - CASSLGGSYEQYF TGTGCCAGCAGCCTCGGGGGTTCCTACGAGCAGTACTTC
TRBJ1-1 TRBV19 TRBD1 - CASSTPGAGGTEAFF TGTGCCAGTAGTACCCCCGGGGCAGGGGGGACTGAAGCTTTCTTT
TRBJ2-7 TRBV5-1 TRBD2 - CAAPRTSGRAHYEQYF TGCGCGGCCCCGAGGACTAGCGGGAGGGCCCACTACGAGCAGTACTTC
TRBJ1-4 TRBV15 TRBD1 - CATSRDIGQVAEKLFF TGTGCCACCAGCAGAGATATCGGACAGGTGGCTGAAAAACTGTTTTTT
TRBJ1-1 TRBV28 - - CASTFPRAGVMNTEAFF TGTGCCAGCACCTTTCCCCGTGCAGGGGTCATGAACACTGAAGCTTTCTTT
TRBJ2-7 TRBV10-2 TRBD1 many CASSDSTGSGYEQYF TGCGCCAGCAGTGATTCGACAGGGTCTGGCTACGAGCAGTACTTC
TRBJ2-1 TRBV2 TRBD2 - CASEYRRLAGNEQFF TGTGCCAGCGAATACCGGCGGCTAGCGGGGAATGAGCAGTTCTTC
TRBJ2-1 TRBV6-5 - - CASSHDRDYYNEQFF TGTGCCAGCAGTCACGACAGGGACTACTACAATGAGCAGTTCTTC
TRBJ1-5 TRBV12-2 - - CASRPISDFLGGNQPQHF TGTGCAAGTCGCCCAATTTCAGACTTTCTGGGGGGCAATCAGCCCCAGCATTTT
TRBJ2-1 TRBV5-1 TRBD1 once CASKLQGAGPNNEQFF TGCGCCAGCAAGCTACAGGGGGCAGGCCCCAACAATGAGCAGTTCTTC
TRBJ2-1 TRBV7-9 - - CASSLAGPGQFF TGTGCCAGCAGCTTAGCCGGACCTGGGCAGTTCTTC
TRBJ2-7 TRBV4-3 TRBD2 - CASSKGLAGEPRTYEQYF TGCGCCAGCAGCAAGGGACTAGCGGGAGAACCGAGAACCTACGAGCAGTACTTC
TRBJ1-5 TRBV19 - - CASSISGGSQPQHF TGTGCCAGTAGTATCTCTGGGGGAAGTCAGCCCCAGCATTTT
TRBJ2-7 TRBV18 TRBD2 - CASSPLTSGSYEQYF TGTGCCAGCTCACCCCTGACTAGCGGGAGCTACGAGCAGTACTTC
TRBJ2-1 TRBV2 - - CASSEIRENEQFF TGTGCCAGCAGTGAAATTCGGGAAAATGAGCAGTTCTTC
TRBJ2-7 TRBV25-1 - - CASTGTPLEQYF TGTGCCAGCACCGGGACACCTCTCGAGCAGTACTTC
TRBJ1-4 TRBV27 - - CASSSPGRANEKLFF TGTGCCAGCAGTTCACCAGGGAGGGCTAATGAAAAACTGTTTTTT
TRBJ2-1 TRBV6-4 - - CASSEEFSGRIDEQFF TGTGCCAGCAGTGAAGAGTTCTCAGGGCGTATCGATGAGCAGTTCTTC
TRBJ2-2 TRBV9 TRBD2 - CASSVLAELTGELFF TGTGCCAGCAGCGTGCTAGCGGAGCTCACCGGGGAGCTGTTTTTT
TRBJ1-2 TRBV5-4 - - CASSWGSGYTF TGTGCCAGCAGCTGGGGATCCGGCTACACCTTC
TRBJ2-7 TRBV6-1 - many CASRSLGDYEQYF TGTGCCAGCAGAAGCCTTGGAGACTACGAGCAGTACTTC
TRBJ2-1 TRBV4-2 TRBD2 - CASSQGAAGTSGNEQFF TGTGCCAGCAGCCAAGGAGCGGCCGGGACTAGCGGAAATGAGCAGTTCTTC
TRBJ1-4 TRBV19 - - CASSIGHPGRAEKLFF TGTGCCAGTAGTATAGGCCACCCCGGGCGAGCCGAAAAACTGTTTTTT
TRBJ2-1 TRBV5-4 TRBD2 - CASSLVGGRARSNEQFF TGTGCCAGCAGCTTGGTTGGCGGGAGGGCCCGGTCTAATGAGCAGTTCTTC
TRBJ2-7 TRBV4-1 TRBD2 - CASSQEGRAGPYEQYF TGCGCCAGCAGCCAAGAAGGAAGAGCGGGACCCTACGAGCAGTACTTC
TRBJ1-2 TRBV28 TRBD1 - CASREQGAGGYTF TGTGCCAGCAGAGAACAGGGGGCGGGCGGCTACACCTTC
TRBJ2-1 TRBV9 - - CASSRSGTNEQFF TGTGCCAGCAGCCGAAGCGGCACAAATGAGCAGTTCTTC
TRBJ2-1 TRBV19 - few CASARGVGVQTYNEQFF TGTGCCAGTGCTAGGGGGGTAGGGGTTCAGACCTACAATGAGCAGTTCTTC
TRBJ2-7 TRBV11-2 - few CASSVPGLTYEQYF TGTGCCAGCAGCGTACCGGGACTCACCTACGAGCAGTACTTC
TRBJ2-1 TRBV7-3 - - CASSSTGSSYNEQFF TGTGCCAGCAGCTCGACGGGGAGCTCCTACAATGAGCAGTTCTTC
TRBJ1-2 TRBV29-1 - once CSVVGDGGPVGGYTF TGCAGCGTTGTGGGGGACGGGGGCCCTGTCGGGGGCTACACCTTC
TRBJ2-2 TRBV7-3 - many CASSLEGRSDGELFF TGTGCCAGCAGCTTAGAGGGGAGATCCGACGGGGAGCTGTTTTTT
TRBJ2-3 TRBV10-3 TRBD2 - CAISPGTSGSTDTQYF TGTGCCATCAGTCCCGGGACTAGCGGTAGCACAGATACGCAGTATTTT
TRBJ2-1 TRBV7-3 TRBD2 once CASGSGTSGSPVNEQFF TGTGCCAGCGGTTCCGGGACTAGCGGGTCTCCGGTGAATGAGCAGTTCTTC